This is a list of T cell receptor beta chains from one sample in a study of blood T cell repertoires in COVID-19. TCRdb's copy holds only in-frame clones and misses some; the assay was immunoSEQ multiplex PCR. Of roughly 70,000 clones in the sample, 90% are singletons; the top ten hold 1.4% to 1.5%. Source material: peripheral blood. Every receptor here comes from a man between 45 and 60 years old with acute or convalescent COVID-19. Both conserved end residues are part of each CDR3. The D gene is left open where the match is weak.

CDR3: CASSTRQYTEAFF; DNA: TGTGCCAGCAGCACAAGACAGTACACTGAAGCTTTCTTT; J: TRBJ1-1; V: TRBV7-2; D: NA
CDR3: CASSVGGTGELFF; DNA: TGTGCCAGCAGCGTAGGAGGCACCGGGGAGCTGTTTTTT; J: TRBJ2-2; V: TRBV9; D: NA
CDR3: CASSLSVPPWPYNEQFF; DNA: TGTGCCAGCAGTTTATCGGTCCCACCTTGGCCCTACAATGAGCAGTTCTTC; J: TRBJ2-1; V: TRBV27; D: NA
CDR3: CASSVYVTGTDTQYF; DNA: TGTGCCAGCAGCGTATACGTGACTGGCACAGATACGCAGTATTTT; J: TRBJ2-3; V: TRBV9; D: NA
CDR3: CASRQAGGTEAFF; DNA: TGTGCCAGCAGACAAGCAGGGGGCACTGAAGCTTTCTTT; J: TRBJ1-1; V: TRBV7-2; D: TRBD1
CDR3: CASGLAGHTDTQYF; DNA: TGCGCCAGCGGGCTAGCGGGACACACAGATACGCAGTATTTT; J: TRBJ2-3; V: TRBV10-2; D: TRBD2
CDR3: CASSQPNQRGAQETQYF; DNA: TGTGCCAGCAGCCAACCAAACCAGCGGGGGGCCCAAGAGACCCAGTACTTC; J: TRBJ2-5; V: TRBV3-1/TRBV3-2; D: TRBD2
CDR3: CASTPHRGSNQPQHF; DNA: TGTGCCAGTACCCCACACAGGGGGTCCAATCAGCCCCAGCATTTT; J: TRBJ1-5; V: TRBV19; D: TRBD1
CDR3: CASSEAWAGGSYNEQFF; DNA: TGTGCCAGCAGTGAAGCATGGGCAGGGGGCTCCTACAATGAGCAGTTCTTC; J: TRBJ2-1; V: TRBV6-1; D: TRBD1
CDR3: CASSLGGVGGGETQYF; DNA: TGTGCCAGCAGCTTAGGGGGTGTGGGAGGTGGGGAGACCCAGTACTTC; J: TRBJ2-5; V: TRBV7-3; D: NA
CDR3: CASSVTGTTSGEQYF; DNA: TGTGCCAGCAGCGTCACCGGGACTACGTCTGGTGAGCAGTACTTC; J: TRBJ2-7; V: TRBV11-1; D: TRBD2
CDR3: CASSAFGTGRLAYNEQFF; DNA: TGTGCCAGCAGCGCCTTCGGGACAGGGAGATTGGCATACAATGAGCAGTTCTTC; J: TRBJ2-1; V: TRBV9; D: TRBD1